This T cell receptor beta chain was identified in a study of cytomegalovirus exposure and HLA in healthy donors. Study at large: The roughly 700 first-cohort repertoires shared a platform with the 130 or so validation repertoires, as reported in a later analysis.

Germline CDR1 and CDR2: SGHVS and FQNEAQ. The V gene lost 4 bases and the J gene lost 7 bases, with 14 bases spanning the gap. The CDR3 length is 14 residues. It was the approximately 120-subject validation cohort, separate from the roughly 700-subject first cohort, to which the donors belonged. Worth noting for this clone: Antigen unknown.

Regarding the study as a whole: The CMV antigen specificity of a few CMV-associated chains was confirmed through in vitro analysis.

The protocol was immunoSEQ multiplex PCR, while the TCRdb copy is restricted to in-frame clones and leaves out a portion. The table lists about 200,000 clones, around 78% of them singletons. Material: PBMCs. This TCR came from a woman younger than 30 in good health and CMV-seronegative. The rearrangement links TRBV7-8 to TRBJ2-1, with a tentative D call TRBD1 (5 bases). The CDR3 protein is CASSSRVERNEQFF. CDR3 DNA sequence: TGTGCCAGCAGCTCCAGGGTGGAAAGGAATGAGCAGTTCTTC.